This T cell receptor (beta chain) was obtained from a study of CD8 T cells in Susac syndrome. The authors reverse transcribed roughly 0.5 to 1 ug RNA with random hexamers. An immunoSEQ multiplex PCR amplified TCR beta CDR3 over 54 Vbeta and 13 Jbeta. Each CDR3 protein is one row after TCRdb ran MiXCR on the immunoSEQ multiplex PCR reads. The sample holds some 70,000 distinct CDR3 sequences, roughly 94% seen once. TCR beta from blood CD8+ and CD4+ T cells was sequenced. The TCR comes from a human donor with multiple sclerosis. What was sequenced was CD8+ T cells from PBMCs.

The CDR3 nucleotides read TGTGCCATCAGTGAAATGGGACAGGGCACCTACGAGCAGTACTTC. Translated: CAISEMGQGTYEQYF. The chain uses TRBV10-3 and TRBJ2-7, with 9 nucleotides matching TRBD1. Trimming at V came to 3 bases and at J to 2 bases, leaving 5 bases not matched to a gene. Germline assignment: CDR1 ENHRY and CDR2 SYGVKD. The CDR3 spans 15 residues.